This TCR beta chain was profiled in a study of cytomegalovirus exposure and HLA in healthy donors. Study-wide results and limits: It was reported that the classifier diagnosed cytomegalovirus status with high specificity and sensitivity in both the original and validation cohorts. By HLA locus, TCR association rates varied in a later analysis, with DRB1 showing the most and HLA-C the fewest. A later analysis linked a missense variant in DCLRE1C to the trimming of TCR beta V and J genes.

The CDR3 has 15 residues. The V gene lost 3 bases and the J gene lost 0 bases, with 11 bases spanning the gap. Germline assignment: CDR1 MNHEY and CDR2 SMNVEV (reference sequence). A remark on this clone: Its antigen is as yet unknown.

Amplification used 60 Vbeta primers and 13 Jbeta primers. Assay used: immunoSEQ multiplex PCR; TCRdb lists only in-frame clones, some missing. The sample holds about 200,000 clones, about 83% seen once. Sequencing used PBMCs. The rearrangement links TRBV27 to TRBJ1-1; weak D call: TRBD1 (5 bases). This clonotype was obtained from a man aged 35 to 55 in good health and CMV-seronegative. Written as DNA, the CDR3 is TGTGCCAGCAGTTTGAGAGACAGCCTGAACACTGAAGCTTTCTTT. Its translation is CASSLRDSLNTEAFF.